This T cell receptor beta chain was documented in a study of human T cells and chemical hapten exposure. Across the study: Cases of alopecia areata, totalis or universalis occurred in a predominantly female patient group.

This clonotype appeared many times. Its antigen is not known. V was clipped by 1 base and J by 4 bases; unmatched bases: 3. This CDR3 is 16 amino acids long. Per the germline V gene, CDR1 is SEHNR and CDR2 is FQNEAQ (reference sequence). Attachment of unique molecular identifiers to individual cDNA molecules was performed in the library. TCRdb processed the RACE reads anew with MiXCR; each CDR3 protein has one entry. There are about 50,000 distinct CDR3 sequences in the sample; approximately 10% occur only once, and 9.5% to 10% lies in the top ten. Indicated time point: pre-sensitization, week 0. Documented treatment: therapeutic diphenylcyclopropenone sensitization with weekly scalp DPC. Unfractionated whole blood yielded total RNA. Findings and limits, study-wide: Donors, who had alopecia, may show an immune response that differs from healthy people's.

Sequencing used whole blood, obtained in connection with sensitization to the hapten diphenylcyclopropenone (DPC). The chain employs TRBV7-9 and TRBJ1-6; the match to TRBD1 covers 8 bases. The sequence was obtained from a woman in her 30s with alopecia areata. Some clones in this sample may be carry-over from other donors' samples. The CDR3 loop is CASSLGTGFYNSPLHF. Here the CDR3 DNA reads TGTGCCAGCAGCTTAGGGACAGGGTTTTATAATTCACCCCTCCACTTT.